Listed below are T cell receptor beta chains from one sample, sequenced in a study of T cell clusters in autoimmune cytopenias. TCRdb reprocessed the multiplex PCR reads, with one entry per CDR3 protein and no DNA. Its table lists about 7,000 distinct CDR3 sequences. These records were also assigned to another study, of T cell repertoires in aging, cancer and after chemotherapy.

Source material: peripheral blood. These receptors all come from a human donor in good health. The CDR3 runs from the conserved cysteine through the conserved F or W. The size of a clone is reported for some rows only, either as once, few or many, or as a class for expanded clones.

clone_size j_call v_call cdr3_aa
- TRBJ2-3 TRBV27 CASSLEPSGASWDTQYF
- TRBJ2-1 TRBV12-3/TRBV12-4 CASSSPTSGGGTNEQFF
- TRBJ2-7 TRBV6-6 CASSDRLSSYEQYF
- TRBJ2-1 TRBV12-3/TRBV12-4 CASSFTPTGRGEQFF
- TRBJ2-5 TRBV24-1 CATSDPAGEGIQETQYF
medium-sized TRBJ1-2 TRBV19 CASSIGYGYTF
- TRBJ2-3 TRBV14 CASSQVVQGGPDTQYF
medium-sized TRBJ2-1 TRBV29-1 CSGYRGYNEQFF
- TRBJ2-1 TRBV24-1 CATSALPGTSGTNEQFF
- TRBJ1-3 TRBV6-4 CASSEGRGAGNTIYF
medium-sized TRBJ1-4 TRBV27 CASRDLGGGEKLFF
medium-sized TRBJ1-4 TRBV27 CASSLFGGMNEKLFF
medium-sized TRBJ1-3 TRBV10-3 CATEGERGQMRSGNTIYF
- TRBJ1-5 TRBV6-1 CASSEGGYNQPQHF
- TRBJ1-1 TRBV6-2/TRBV6-3 CASSFRRGVDLQGFF
- TRBJ1-1 TRBV18 CASSPWDSENTEAFF
- TRBJ2-3 TRBV4-3 CASSQQPGQARTDTQYF
- TRBJ1-4 TRBV6-1 CASSGDRGNEKLFF
medium-sized TRBJ2-3 TRBV29-1 CSSTGGWGFTQYF
- TRBJ2-5 TRBV5-6 CASTKFGENQETQYF
medium-sized TRBJ2-7 TRBV6-1 CASSRPTDPYEQYF
- TRBJ2-1 TRBV11-1 CASRPISGRATPHNEQFF
- TRBJ1-2 TRBV4-2 CASSQAMDTYGYTF
- TRBJ1-1 TRBV6-5 CASSDRGKGLRAEAFF
medium-sized TRBJ1-4 TRBV29-1 CSVQGNPNEKLFF
- TRBJ2-2 TRBV28 CASRTTNTGELFF
medium-sized TRBJ2-2 TRBV10-3 CAIRTDRGGTGELFF
- TRBJ1-1 TRBV6-2/TRBV6-3 CASSYRGVEAFF
- TRBJ1-5 TRBV12-3/TRBV12-4 CASSAIGQPQHF
large TRBJ2-3 TRBV29-1 CSVAPRGTDTQYF
- TRBJ2-1 TRBV27 CASSLGLAGEQFF
- TRBJ2-1 TRBV18 CASSPRGTRIDNEQFF
medium-sized TRBJ2-7 TRBV6-5 CASSYSQGARSEQYF
- TRBJ2-1 TRBV28 CASSPRLAGSYNEQFF
medium-sized TRBJ2-3 TRBV6-5 CASIKGGTDTQYF
- TRBJ2-7 TRBV7-9 CASSLVGNSDEQYF
- TRBJ2-1 TRBV20-1 CSAKKLAGSLEQFF
medium-sized TRBJ1-4 TRBV6-5 CATNRQGGYSEKLFF
medium-sized TRBJ2-2 TRBV6-5 CASSSVTSGRSGELFF
medium-sized TRBJ1-2 TRBV14 CASSHGHNYGYTF
- TRBJ1-5 TRBV5-6 CASSPVRGSNQPQHF
- TRBJ1-6 TRBV11-1 CASSLTGPVSPLHF
- TRBJ1-2 TRBV27 CASSRLTGGGYGYTF
- TRBJ2-3 TRBV5-1 CASSLAGFTDTQYF
medium-sized TRBJ1-2 TRBV30 CAWGRDRANYGYTF
- TRBJ1-4 TRBV7-9 CASRLGTANEKLFF
medium-sized TRBJ2-7 TRBV5-6 CASSLIGRRSYEQYF
- TRBJ1-1 TRBV6-5 CASRSPGTENTEAFF
- TRBJ1-1 TRBV18 CASSPQGAGNTEAFF
- TRBJ2-7 TRBV29-1 CSVGGGTSGYPPYEQYF
medium-sized TRBJ1-2 TRBV19 CASSPQGSYGYTF
- TRBJ1-2 TRBV11-2 CASSLGGGTGGYTF
- TRBJ2-1 TRBV7-9 CASSLLETDEQFF
medium-sized TRBJ2-1 TRBV5-3 CARSLKRGAYNEQFF
- TRBJ2-7 TRBV6-1 CASSEAVQYEQYF
medium-sized TRBJ2-1 TRBV29-1 CSVDRLAGGNEQFF
medium-sized TRBJ2-6 TRBV19 CASTFQGPGANVLTF
medium-sized TRBJ1-1 TRBV19 CASSIWGIGEAFF
- TRBJ2-1 TRBV11-2 CASSQDLLVGNEQFF
- TRBJ1-4 TRBV6-6 CASTGRSATNEKLFF